These 31 T cell receptor beta chains share one sample of origin, sequenced in a study of cytomegalovirus exposure and HLA in healthy donors listed by TCRdb under 2017. Library generation was performed with the immunoSEQ multiplex PCR assay. TCRdb took over this immuneACCESS table, retaining in-frame rearrangements with V and J assigned. Such tables are incomplete; in checked studies, under half of the missing clones stem from an unresolved V gene, and the remainder is unexplained. The sample profile shows roughly 60,000 clones; 92% of them were found once. The ten largest make up over 1% of the sample. Sequenced material: PBMCs. These TCRs come from a woman under 30 in good health and CMV-seronegative.

This clone has just a few counts. V gene TRBV5-6 combines with J gene TRBJ2-3, with D tentatively TRBD1 (5 bases). The CDR3 has 13 amino acids. V was pared by 2 bases and J by 6 bases, with 10 bases between. Germline CDR1 is SGHDT and CDR2 is YYEEEE. CDR3 amino acids: CASSLGQSDTQYF. CDR3 coding DNA: TGTGCCAGCAGCTTAGGACAATCCGATACGCAGTATTTT.

The chain has TRBV6-1 and TRBJ1-2; 8 bases are shared with TRBD1. CDR1 and CDR2 (germline): MNHNS, SASEGT. J lost 6 bases, V lost 9 bases, and 12 bases had no gene match. The CDR3 loop spans 14 amino acids. The DNA of the CDR3 is TGTGCCAGTAGGTCCCGACAGGGGTACGATGGCTACACCTTC. Its translation is CASRSRQGYDGYTF.

The chain is built from TRBV25-1 and TRBJ2-2, with 7 bases identical to TRBD2. Germline trimming cut 1 base from V and 3 bases from J; bases unmatched to any gene: 11. This CDR3 region has 18 residues. Germline loops: CDR1 MGHDK, CDR2 SYGVNS. The CDR3 protein is CASSEWAGRVRDTGELFF. As DNA, the CDR3 is TGTGCCAGCAGTGAATGGGCAGGGAGGGTCCGTGACACCGGGGAGCTGTTTTTT.

This chain uses TRBV2 with TRBJ2-7; 10 nucleotides agree with TRBD1. Trimming removed 8 bases from V and 7 bases from J; junction bases left unmatched: 11. The CDR3 extends over 14 amino acids. Germline CDR1 and CDR2: SNHLY and FYNNEI. The CDR3 bases are TGTGCCAGCGGAAGGGTGGGACAGGGGATGGAGCAGTACTTC. It is translated as CASGRVGQGMEQYF.

The J gene is TRBJ2-3, the V gene TRBV7-2, with D maybe TRBD2 (6 bases). The germline V gene encodes CDR1 SGHTA and CDR2 FQGNSA. The CDR3 has 15 residues. Between the trimmed V and J ends, which lost 2 bases and 9 bases, there was a span of 18 bases. This CDR3 is CASSLTGTLRETQYF. DNA for the CDR3: TGTGCCAGCAGCTTAACCGGGACTCTAAGGGAAACGCAGTATTTT.

The gene calls are TRBV5-4 and TRBJ2-7, with 12 bases identical to TRBD2. The V gene's germline CDR1 is SGHNT and CDR2 YYREEE (reference sequence). Germline trimming cut 0 bases from V and 3 bases from J; bases unmatched to any gene: 7. The CDR3 has 17 amino acids. The CDR3 DNA sequence: TGTGCCAGCAGCTTGGGACTAGCGGGAGAGAGAAACTACGAGCAGTACTTC. Protein product: CASSLGLAGERNYEQYF.

This chain connects TRBV18 to TRBJ2-2, with 14 bases that match TRBD2. The CDR3 totals 15 residues. V was pared by 4 bases and J by 6 bases, with 1 base of the junction left unmatched. The V gene's germline CDR1 is KGHSH and CDR2 LQKENI. Here the CDR3 reads CASSLGLAGAGELFF. The CDR3, as DNA: TGTGCCAGCTCACTGGGACTAGCGGGAGCCGGGGAGCTGTTTTTT.

This chain links TRBV5-1 with TRBJ2-5; D possibly corresponds to TRBD1 (6 bases). Germline V gene sequence: CDR1 SGHRS, CDR2 YFSETQ. V lost 3 bases and J 1 base, leaving 10 bases between the germline ends. The CDR3 has 14 amino acids. In DNA form, the CDR3 reads TGCGCCAGCAGCTCCAAGACAGGCCAAGAGACCCAGTACTTC. Amino acids: CASSSKTGQETQYF.

The V gene is TRBV10-1, the J gene TRBJ1-5; a weak D match, TRBD1 (5 bases). CDR3 length: 13 amino acids. V was shortened by 0 bases and J by 5 bases, with 5 bases between the two germline ends. The V gene's germline CDR1 is WNHNN and CDR2 SYGVQD (reference sequence). CDR3 residues: CASSESGDQPQHF. The DNA of the CDR3 is TGCGCCAGCAGTGAGTCAGGGGATCAGCCCCAGCATTTT.

V gene TRBV7-2 combines with J gene TRBJ2-1; 7 bases agree with TRBD1. The CDR3 sequence is 15 residues long. J was trimmed by 3 bases and V by 0 bases; bases with no gene match: 2. The germline gives CDR1 SGHTA, CDR2 FQGNSA. CDR3 bases: TGTGCCAGCAGCTTAGCAGGACAGGACTACAATGAGCAGTTCTTC. It codes for CASSLAGQDYNEQFF.

This clone was found once. The V call is TRBV7-2, the J call TRBJ1-2; TRBD1 matches at 7 bases. Germline V gene data show CDR1 as SGHTA and CDR2 as FQGNSA. Trimming cost V 6 bases and J 2 bases; bases outside gene matches: 6. The length of the CDR3 is 14 residues. The CDR3 nucleotides read TGTGCCAGCAGTCGGGACAGCACAAACTATGGCTACACCTTC. Amino acids: CASSRDSTNYGYTF.

V and J are TRBV2 and TRBJ1-3; D uncertain. This CDR3 region has 16 residues. Trimming stripped 3 bases from V and 0 bases from J, with 12 bases between. Germline V gives CDR1 SNHLY, CDR2 FYNNEI. The CDR3 DNA reads as TGTGCCAGCAGTGAGTCGGTAGGAGACTCTGGAAACACCATATATTTT. It encodes CASSESVGDSGNTIYF.

This clone was seen a handful of times. The chain carries TRBV2 and TRBJ2-3; 11 positions agree with TRBD2. V trimming: 2 bases; J trimming: 5 bases; junction bases outside the gene matches: 6. In germline, CDR1 is SNHLY, CDR2 FYNNEI. The CDR3 consists of 16 residues. The DNA for the CDR3 is TGTGCCAGCAGTGAACGTAGCGGGGGGGCGGGAGATACGCAGTATTTT. Protein sequence: CASSERSGGAGDTQYF.

This chain joins TRBV2 and TRBJ1-1; 7 bases are a match to TRBD1. V was clipped by 6 bases and J by 1 base; unmatched bases: 11. Germline loops: CDR1 SNHLY, CDR2 FYNNEI. This CDR3 spans 16 amino acids. The CDR3 sequence is CASSHTIGQENTEAFF. CDR3 in DNA: TGTGCCAGCAGCCACACCATCGGACAGGAGAACACTGAAGCTTTCTTT.

The V call is TRBV5-4, the J call TRBJ2-7; D is perhaps TRBD1 (6 bases). CDR1 and CDR2 (germline): SGHNT, YYREEE (reference sequence). This CDR3 has 15 amino acids. V dropped 4 bases and J dropped 0 bases, with 14 bases sitting between them. CDR3 protein: CASSNRDKSSYEQYF. The CDR3 DNA reads TGTGCCAGCAGCAACCGGGACAAGAGCTCCTACGAGCAGTACTTC.

This clone was seen a single time. The chain links TRBV29-1 to TRBJ1-1, with 8 bases matching TRBD1. The V gene's germline CDR1 is SQVTM and CDR2 ANQGSEA. V lost 1 base, J lost 0 bases, and 4 bases stayed unmatched. This CDR3 has 15 amino acids. The CDR3 sequence: CSVEGPGQVNTEAFF. The CDR3 nucleotides are TGCAGCGTTGAAGGCCCGGGACAGGTGAACACTGAAGCTTTCTTT.

The chain has TRBV11-2 and TRBJ2-1; 9 positions match TRBD2. The germline gives CDR1 SGHAT, CDR2 FQNNGV. Germline trimming cut 6 bases from V and 8 bases from J; bases unmatched to any gene: 11. The CDR3 sequence is 15 residues long. The CDR3 protein is CASSSTGTSSDEQFF. The CDR3 DNA reads TGTGCCAGCAGTTCCACCGGGACTAGCTCCGATGAGCAGTTCTTC.

The J gene is TRBJ2-4, the V gene TRBV4-1; 11 bases fit TRBD2. J was trimmed by 0 bases and V by 1 base; bases with no gene match: 5. The CDR3 totals 18 residues. Looked up from germline, CDR1 is MGHRA and CDR2 is YSYEKL. CDR3 protein: CASSQGLAGGLAKNIQYF. Written as DNA, the CDR3 is TGCGCCAGCAGCCAAGGGCTAGCGGGGGGTCTAGCCAAAAACATTCAGTACTTC.

This clone was detected only once. The chain carries TRBV10-2 and TRBJ2-5; TRBD2 agrees at 9 bases. The CDR3 length is 16 residues. CDR1 is WSHSY, CDR2 SAAADI, per germline. The V and J ends lost 6 bases and 4 bases, in that order; junction bases with no gene match: 12. Here the CDR3 reads CASRAGVAGERETQYF. For the CDR3, the DNA is TGCGCCAGCAGGGCGGGGGTAGCGGGAGAGAGAGAGACCCAGTACTTC.

V gene TRBV28 combines with J gene TRBJ1-1; D remains unclear. Germline lookup yields CDR1 MDHEN and CDR2 SYDVKM. This CDR3 is 12 amino acids long. The V end lost 3 bases, the J end lost 1 base, and 3 bases lay between the germline ends. This chain's CDR3 is CASSLANTEAFF. In DNA, the CDR3 is TGTGCCAGCAGTTTGGCGAACACTGAAGCTTTCTTT.

The chain employs TRBV5-4 and TRBJ2-1, with 9 bases fitting TRBD1. V lost 5 bases, J lost 7 bases, and 10 bases stayed unmatched. The CDR3 runs to 15 residues. CDR1 is SGHNT, CDR2 YYREEE, per germline (reference sequence). CDR3 loop: CASSTGTGHKNEQFF. The CDR3 nucleotides are TGTGCCAGCAGTACCGGGACAGGGCATAAAAATGAGCAGTTCTTC.

The genes are TRBV2 and TRBJ2-1; TRBD2 matches 9 bases. Germline V gene sequence: CDR1 SNHLY, CDR2 FYNNEI. The ends lost 3 bases at V and 10 bases at J; junction bases unmatched: 7. CDR3 size: 14 residues. The CDR3 coding sequence is TGTGCCAGCAGTGATTTAGCGGGAGCCCCCGAGCAGTTCTTC. Translating it yields CASSDLAGAPEQFF.

The gene calls are TRBV5-1 and TRBJ2-5; no clear D gene. In germline, CDR1 is SGHRS, CDR2 YFSETQ. The CDR3 runs 13 residues. Trimming left V 3 bases short and J 2 bases short, with 8 bases between. CDR3 sequence reads: CASSWPGQETQYF. In nucleotides, the CDR3 is TGCGCCAGCAGCTGGCCCGGGCAAGAGACCCAGTACTTC.

This clone was seen a few times. The chain carries TRBV2 and TRBJ2-7; TRBD2 aligns across 12 bases. Germline V gene lookup returns CDR1 SNHLY and CDR2 FYNNEI. V gave up 6 bases and J gave up 5 bases; unmatched junction bases: 2. The CDR3 consists of 13 residues. The CDR3 nucleotides read TGTGCCAGCAGGACTAGCGGGGGCCACGAGCAGTACTTC. This gives the protein CASRTSGGHEQYF.

The chain uses TRBV14 and TRBJ2-4; perhaps TRBD2 as D (5 bases). V was shortened by 1 base and J by 1 base, with 8 bases between the two germline ends. The germline gives CDR1 SGHDN, CDR2 FVKESK. The CDR3 has 15 residues. CDR3 DNA sequence: TGTGCCAGCAGCCAAGGAGGGTTGGCCAAAAACATTCAGTACTTC. As protein: CASSQGGLAKNIQYF.

The CDR3 protein is CASSQDSTISSGNTIYF. CDR3 bases: TGCGCCAGCAGCCAAGATTCCACGATTAGCTCTGGAAACACCATATATTTT. This sequence joins TRBV4-3 and TRBJ1-3; no clear D gene. The V gene's germline CDR1 is LGHNA and CDR2 YSLEER. Trimming took off 0 bases at V and 0 bases at J, with 12 bases between the two ends. The CDR3 sequence is 17 residues long.

This chain joins TRBV27 and TRBJ2-4; tentative D call: TRBD1 (6 bases). V was shortened by 3 bases and J by 0 bases, with 12 bases between the two germline ends. Per the germline V gene, CDR1 is MNHEY and CDR2 is SMNVEV (reference sequence). This CDR3 has 16 residues. CDR3 DNA sequence: TGTGCCAGCAGTTTTGATACAGGGTTAGCCAAAAACATTCAGTACTTC. Translation gives CASSFDTGLAKNIQYF.

The J gene is TRBJ2-2, the V gene TRBV10-3, with 11 positions matching TRBD2. Germline values: CDR1 ENHRY, CDR2 SYGVKD. V was pared by 7 bases and J by 5 bases, with 6 bases of the junction left unmatched. The CDR3 runs to 15 residues. The CDR3 sequence is CAITGTSGSTGELFF. In DNA form, the CDR3 reads TGTGCCATCACTGGGACTAGCGGATCAACCGGGGAGCTGTTTTTT.

This clone was detected once. The J gene is TRBJ2-2, the V gene TRBV6-5, with 7 bases identical to TRBD2. There are 15 residues in the CDR3. Germline-derived CDR1 and CDR2 are MNHEY and SVGAGI. V dropped 4 bases and J dropped 1; count of bases not matched to a gene: 3. The CDR3 loop is CASSSQRENTGELFF. The CDR3, as DNA: TGTGCCAGCAGTTCGCAGCGGGAGAACACCGGGGAGCTGTTTTTT.

This clone was counted once. The gene calls are TRBV11-2 and TRBJ1-4; D is perhaps TRBD1 (6 bases). This CDR3 has 14 amino acids. CDR1 is SGHAT, CDR2 FQNNGV, per germline. The ends were cut back, 6 bases at V and 8 bases at J, with 16 bases in the middle. The CDR3 spells CASSPEGVTEKLFF. The CDR3 DNA follows: TGTGCCAGCAGTCCCGAGGGGGTAACGGAAAAACTGTTTTTT.

The CDR3, as DNA: TGCGCCAGCAGCCAAGTCGGTCAGGCGCCTGAAGCTTTCTTT. Its protein is CASSQVGQAPEAFF. The V gene is TRBV4-3, the J gene TRBJ1-1; the D is unclear. The CDR3 extends over 14 amino acids. The germline V and J ends were trimmed by 1 base and 6 bases, with 12 bases remaining between them. Germline V gene sequence: CDR1 LGHNA, CDR2 YSLEER.